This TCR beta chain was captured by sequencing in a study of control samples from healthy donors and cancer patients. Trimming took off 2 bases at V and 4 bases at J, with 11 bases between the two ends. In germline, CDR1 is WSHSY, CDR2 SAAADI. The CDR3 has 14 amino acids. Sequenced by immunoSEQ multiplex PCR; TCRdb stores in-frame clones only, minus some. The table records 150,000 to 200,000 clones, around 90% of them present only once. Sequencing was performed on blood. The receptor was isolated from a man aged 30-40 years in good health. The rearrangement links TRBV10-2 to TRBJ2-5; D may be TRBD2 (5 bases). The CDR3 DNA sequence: TGCGCCAGCAGTGAGATCCGTGGAGGAGAGACCCAGTACTTC. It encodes CASSEIRGGETQYF.